These 7 T cell receptor beta chains originate from one sample sequenced in a study of tumor and adjacent non-tumor tissue in lung cancer. A modified ARM-PCR protocol with three rounds of nested PCR amplified TCRbeta. TCRdb processed the multiplex PCR reads anew with MiXCR; each CDR3 protein has one entry. The table lists about 200,000 distinct CDR3 sequences, 71% of them singletons. This sample's RNA came from whole unsorted tissue. Sequencing was performed on lung tumor tissue. The receptors originated from a man in his 60s with non-small cell lung cancer.

This chain joins TRBV11-2 and TRBJ2-5; D is perhaps TRBD2 (5 bases). CDR1 is SGHAT and CDR2 is FQNNGV in the germline V gene. V was clipped by 11 bases and J by 5 bases, with 18 bases between them. CDR3 length: 13 amino acids. The CDR3 DNA is TGTGCCTGCGGCAAGGCCTCGGGGGAGACCCAGTACTTC. This translates into CACGKASGETQYF. The complete variable domain, with remaining parts taken from reference TRBV11-2 and TRBJ2-5, reads EAGVAQSPRYKIIEKRQSVAFWCNPISGHATLYWYQQILGQGPKLLIQFQNNGVVDDSQLPKDRFSAERLKGVDSTLKIQPAKLEDSAVYLCACGKASGETQYFGPGTRLLVL.

CDR3 sequence reads: CSARGDSHYNEQFF. The CDR3 coding sequence is TGCAGTGCTAGAGGGGATTCCCACTACAATGAGCAGTTCTTC. The rearrangement uses TRBV20-1 and TRBJ2-1, with D uncertain. The CDR3 is made up of 14 amino acids. Trimming cost V 1 base and J 3 bases, with 10 bases left between them. Germline V gene sequence: CDR1 DFQATT, CDR2 SNEGSKA (reference sequence).

This clonotype was found once. The conserved phenylalanine or tryptophan normally closing the CDR3 is absent here, so this likely arose from a read error. The DNA is omitted, as the CDR3 cannot be located on it reliably, and the CDR3 follows TCRdb's listing. The chain links TRBV11-3 to TRBJ2-7. The CDR3 sequence runs 13 residues, both termini included. Germline CDR1 is SGHNT and CDR2 is YENEEA. CDR3 in amino acids: CASSLDSSYEQNY.

This clonotype has at least ten counts. The chain joins TRBV11-3 to TRBJ2-5; D uncertain. This CDR3 comprises 14 residues. Germline CDR1 reads SGHNT; CDR2 reads YENEEA. V shed 1 base and J shed 1 base, with 7 bases lying between them. CDR3 sequence (DNA): TGTGCCAGCAGCTTAGGGCCAGCCCAAGAGACCCAGTACTTC. Translated: CASSLGPAQETQYF. Full variable domain (outside the CDR3, taken from reference TRBV11-3 and TRBJ2-5): EAGVVQSPRYKIIEKKQPVAFWCNPISGHNTLYWYLQNLGQGPELLIRYENEEAVDDSQLPKDRFSAERLKGVDSTLKIQPAELGDSAVYLCASSLGPAQETQYFGPGTRLLVL.

Worth noting for this clonotype: At one of its ends the junction is not consistent with the germline gene, which may arise from a read error. V is TRBV5-1 and J is TRBJ2-3; no clear D gene. Per the germline V gene, CDR1 is SGHRS and CDR2 is YFSETQ. The length of the CDR3 is 12 residues. The CDR3 reads CASSFDVDTQCF. The CDR3 DNA follows: TGCGCCAGCAGCTTTGACGTGGATACGCAGTGTTTT.

This clonotype was observed a single time. The junction departs from germline at one end; a sequencing error may be responsible. The chain links TRBV20-1 to TRBJ1-1; 8 bases agree with TRBD1. The CDR3 has 12 amino acids. Per the germline V gene, CDR1 is DFQATT and CDR2 is SNEGSKA (reference sequence). The CDR3 DNA follows: TGCAGTGCTAAAAGACAGGGGAGAGAAGATTTCTTT. Protein product: CSAKRQGREDFF.

The chain couples TRBV30 to TRBJ2-7, with no clear D. Trimming cost V 3 bases and J 0 bases, with 12 bases left between them. Germline V CDR1 and CDR2: GTSNPN, SVGIG (reference sequence). This CDR3 contains 14 residues. The CDR3 sequence: CAWRLDKASYEQYF. The DNA for the CDR3 is TGTGCCTGGAGACTCGACAAGGCCTCCTACGAGCAGTACTTC.